This TCR beta chain emerged from a study of blood T cell repertoires in COVID-19. Overall study: Samples came from the United States, Italy and Spain, spanning acute and convalescent COVID-19. From T cells, B-cell-depleted T cells, or PBMCs came the material, which was cDNA or gDNA.

How the authors handled the data: Reference gene primer amplification gave nucleated cell count estimates. Sequencing used immunoSEQ multiplex PCR; TCRdb keeps in-frame clones, though not all of them. V and J calls and clone size are given by that table; D and trimming were obtained from the DNA. The table records 80,000 or so clones, almost 85% of them present only once. Germline loops: CDR1 SGHTA, CDR2 FQGTGA. The CDR3 sequence is 16 residues long. With 1 base clipped from V and 5 bases from J, the junction kept 3 bases outside the gene matches. Those enrolled in Seattle joined during active infection and were followed longitudinally afterward.

The TCR originated in a man aged 50-59 years with COVID-19, enrolled during active disease. The rearrangement links TRBV7-3 to TRBJ2-2; 11 bases align to TRBD1. Sequenced material: peripheral blood. For the CDR3, the DNA is TGTGCCAGCAGCTTAAGGACAGGGGGCAGGACCGGGGAGCTGTTTTTT. Protein: CASSLRTGGRTGELFF.